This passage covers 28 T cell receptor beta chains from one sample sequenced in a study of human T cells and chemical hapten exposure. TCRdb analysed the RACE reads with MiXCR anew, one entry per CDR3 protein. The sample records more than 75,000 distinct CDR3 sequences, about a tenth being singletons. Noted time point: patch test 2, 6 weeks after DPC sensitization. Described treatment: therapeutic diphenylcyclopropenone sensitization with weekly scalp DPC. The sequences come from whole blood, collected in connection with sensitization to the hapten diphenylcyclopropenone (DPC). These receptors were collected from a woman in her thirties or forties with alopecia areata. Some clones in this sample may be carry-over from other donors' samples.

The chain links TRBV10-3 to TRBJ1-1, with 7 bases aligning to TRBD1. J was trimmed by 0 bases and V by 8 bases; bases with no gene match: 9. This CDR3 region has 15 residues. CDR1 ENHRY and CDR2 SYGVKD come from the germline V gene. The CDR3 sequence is CAISRQGRVNTEAFF. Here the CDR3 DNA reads TGTGCCATCTCGAGACAGGGAAGAGTGAACACTGAAGCTTTCTTT.

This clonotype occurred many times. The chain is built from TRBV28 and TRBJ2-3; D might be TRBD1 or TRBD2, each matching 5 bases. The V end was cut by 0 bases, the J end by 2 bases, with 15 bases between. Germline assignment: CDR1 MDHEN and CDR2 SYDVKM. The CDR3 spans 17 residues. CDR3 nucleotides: TGTGCCAGCAGTTTATGGGCGGGTCAGGGAAACACAGATACGCAGTATTTT. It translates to CASSLWAGQGNTDTQYF.

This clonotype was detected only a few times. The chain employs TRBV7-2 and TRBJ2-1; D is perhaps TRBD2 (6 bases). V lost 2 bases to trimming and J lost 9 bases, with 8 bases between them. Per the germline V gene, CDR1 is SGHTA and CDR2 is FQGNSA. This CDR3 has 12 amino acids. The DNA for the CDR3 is TGTGCCAGCAGCTTACGCGGGGTTGAGCAGTTCTTC. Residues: CASSLRGVEQFF.

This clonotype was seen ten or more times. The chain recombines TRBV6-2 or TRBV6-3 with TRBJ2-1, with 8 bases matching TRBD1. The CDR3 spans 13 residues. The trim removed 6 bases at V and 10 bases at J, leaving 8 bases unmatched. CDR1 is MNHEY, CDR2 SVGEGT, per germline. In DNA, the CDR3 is TGTGCCAGCAGCCCCCTGGACAGGGCCGAGCAGTTCTTC. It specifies CASSPLDRAEQFF.

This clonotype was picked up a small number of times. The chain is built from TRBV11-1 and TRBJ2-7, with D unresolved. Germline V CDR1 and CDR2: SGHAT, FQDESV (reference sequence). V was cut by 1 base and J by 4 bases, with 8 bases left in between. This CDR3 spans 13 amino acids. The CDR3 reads CASSLGYTYEQYF. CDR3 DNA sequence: TGTGCCAGCAGCTTAGGATACACGTACGAGCAGTACTTC.

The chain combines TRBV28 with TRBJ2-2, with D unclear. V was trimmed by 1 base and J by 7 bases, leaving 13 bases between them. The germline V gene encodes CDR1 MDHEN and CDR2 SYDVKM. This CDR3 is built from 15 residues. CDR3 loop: CASSLSLTVNGELFF. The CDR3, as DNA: TGTGCCAGCAGTTTATCTTTAACCGTAAACGGGGAGCTGTTTTTT.

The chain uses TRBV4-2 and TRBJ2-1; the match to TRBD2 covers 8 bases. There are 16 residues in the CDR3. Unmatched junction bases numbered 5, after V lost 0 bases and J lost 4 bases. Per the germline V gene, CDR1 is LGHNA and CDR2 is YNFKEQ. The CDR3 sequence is CASSQELASGYNEQFF. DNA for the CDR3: TGTGCCAGCAGCCAAGAGTTGGCTAGCGGGTACAATGAGCAGTTCTTC.

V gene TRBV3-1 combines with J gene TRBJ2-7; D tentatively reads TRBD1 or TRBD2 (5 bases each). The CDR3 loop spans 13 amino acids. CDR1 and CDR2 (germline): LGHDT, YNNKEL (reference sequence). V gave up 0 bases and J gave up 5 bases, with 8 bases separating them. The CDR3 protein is CASSQDEGHEQYF. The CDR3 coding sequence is TGTGCCAGCAGCCAAGACGAGGGACACGAGCAGTACTTC.

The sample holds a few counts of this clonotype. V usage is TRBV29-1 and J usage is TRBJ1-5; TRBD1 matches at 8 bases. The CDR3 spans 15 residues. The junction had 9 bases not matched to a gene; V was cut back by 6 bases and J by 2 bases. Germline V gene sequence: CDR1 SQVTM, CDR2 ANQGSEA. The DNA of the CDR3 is TGCAGCGTGTCCACGGGACAGGTCGGCAATCAGCCCCAGCATTTT. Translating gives CSVSTGQVGNQPQHF. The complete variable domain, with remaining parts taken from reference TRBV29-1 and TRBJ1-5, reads SAVISQKPSRDICQRGTSLTIQCQVDSQVTMMFWYRQQPGQSLTLIATANQGSEATYESGFVIDKFPISRPNLTFSTLTVSNMSPEDSSIYLCSVSTGQVGNQPQHFGDGTRLSIL.

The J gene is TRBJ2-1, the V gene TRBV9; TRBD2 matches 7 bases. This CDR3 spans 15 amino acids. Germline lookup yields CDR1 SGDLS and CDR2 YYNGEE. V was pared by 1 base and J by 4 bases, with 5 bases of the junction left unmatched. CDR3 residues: CASSVWSSGYNEQFF. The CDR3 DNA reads TGTGCCAGCAGCGTATGGTCTAGCGGTTACAATGAGCAGTTCTTC.

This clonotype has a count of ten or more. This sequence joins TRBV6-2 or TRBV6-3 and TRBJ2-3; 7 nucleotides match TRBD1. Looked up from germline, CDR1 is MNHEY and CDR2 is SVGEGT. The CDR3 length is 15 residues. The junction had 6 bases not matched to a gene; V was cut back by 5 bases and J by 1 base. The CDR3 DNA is TGTGCCAGCAGTCAACAGGGGAGTGGCACAGATACGCAGTATTTT. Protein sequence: CASSQQGSGTDTQYF.

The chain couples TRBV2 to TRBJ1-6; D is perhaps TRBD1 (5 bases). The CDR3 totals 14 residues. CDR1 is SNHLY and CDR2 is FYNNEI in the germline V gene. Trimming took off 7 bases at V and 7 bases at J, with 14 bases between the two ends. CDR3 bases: TGTGCCAGCACCTCCGGGACTGGCAATTCACCCCTCCACTTT. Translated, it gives CASTSGTGNSPLHF.

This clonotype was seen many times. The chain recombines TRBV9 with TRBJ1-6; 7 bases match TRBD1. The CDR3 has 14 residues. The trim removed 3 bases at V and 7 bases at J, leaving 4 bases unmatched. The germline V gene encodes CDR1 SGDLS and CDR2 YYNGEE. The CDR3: CASSEGAQNSPLHF. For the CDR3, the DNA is TGTGCCAGCAGCGAGGGGGCGCAAAATTCACCCCTCCACTTT. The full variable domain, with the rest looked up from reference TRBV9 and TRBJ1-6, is DSGVTQTPKHLITATGQRVTLRCSPRSGDLSVYWYQQSLDQGLQFLIQYYNGEERAKGNILERFSAQQFPDLHSELNLSSLELGDSALYFCASSEGAQNSPLHFGNGTRLTVT.

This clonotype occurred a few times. The CDR3 nucleotides are TGTGCCAGCTCACGAGGACAGGGAGGAAACGAAAAACTGTTTTTT. This encodes CASSRGQGGNEKLFF. The gene calls are TRBV18 and TRBJ1-4; 8 bases match TRBD1. CDR3 length equals 15 residues. Germline trimming cut 4 bases from V and 8 bases from J; bases unmatched to any gene: 9. Germline V gives CDR1 KGHSH, CDR2 LQKENI.

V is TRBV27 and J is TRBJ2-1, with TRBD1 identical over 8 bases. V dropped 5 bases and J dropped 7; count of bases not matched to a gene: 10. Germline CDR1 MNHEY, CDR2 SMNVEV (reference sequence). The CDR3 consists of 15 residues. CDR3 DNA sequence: TGTGCCAGCAGTCTCCTGACAGGGGACACGAATGAGCAGTTCTTC. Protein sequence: CASSLLTGDTNEQFF.

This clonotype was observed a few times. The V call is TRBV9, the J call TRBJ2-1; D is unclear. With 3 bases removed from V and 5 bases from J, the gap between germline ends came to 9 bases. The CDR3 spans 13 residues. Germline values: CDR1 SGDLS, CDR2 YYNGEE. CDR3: CASSASTHNEQFF. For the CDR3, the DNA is TGTGCCAGCAGCGCCTCCACTCACAATGAGCAGTTCTTC.

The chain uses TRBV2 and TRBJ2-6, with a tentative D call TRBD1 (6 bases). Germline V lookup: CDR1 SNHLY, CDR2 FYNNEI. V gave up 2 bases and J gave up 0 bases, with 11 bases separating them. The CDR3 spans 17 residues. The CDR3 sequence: CASSERTVLSGANVLTF. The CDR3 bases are TGTGCCAGCAGTGAAAGGACAGTACTCTCTGGGGCCAACGTCCTGACTTTC.

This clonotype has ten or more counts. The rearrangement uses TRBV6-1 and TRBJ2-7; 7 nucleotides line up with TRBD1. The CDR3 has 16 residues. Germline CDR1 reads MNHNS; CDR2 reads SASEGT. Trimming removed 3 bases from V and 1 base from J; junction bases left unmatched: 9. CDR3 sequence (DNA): TGTGCCAGCAGTGAGGACTCCGGGACAGCTTCCTACGAGCAGTACTTC. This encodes CASSEDSGTASYEQYF.

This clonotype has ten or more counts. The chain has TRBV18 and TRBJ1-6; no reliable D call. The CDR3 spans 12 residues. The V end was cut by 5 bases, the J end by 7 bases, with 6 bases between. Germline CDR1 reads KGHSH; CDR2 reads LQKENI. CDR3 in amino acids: CASSYSNSPLHF. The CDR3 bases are TGTGCCAGCTCATACTCAAATTCACCCCTCCACTTT.

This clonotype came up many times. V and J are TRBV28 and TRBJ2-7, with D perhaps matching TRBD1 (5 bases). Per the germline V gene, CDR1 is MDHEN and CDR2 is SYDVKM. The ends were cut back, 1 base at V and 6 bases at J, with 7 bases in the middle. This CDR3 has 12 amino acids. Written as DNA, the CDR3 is TGTGCCAGCAGTTTATTAGGGGCCGAGCAGTACTTC. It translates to CASSLLGAEQYF. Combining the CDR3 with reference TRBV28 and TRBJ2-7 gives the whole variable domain DVKVTQSSRYLVKRTGEKVFLECVQDMDHENMFWYRQDPGLGLRLIYFSYDVKMKEKGDIPEGYSVSREKKERFSLILESASTNQTSMYLCASSLLGAEQYFGPGTRLTVT.

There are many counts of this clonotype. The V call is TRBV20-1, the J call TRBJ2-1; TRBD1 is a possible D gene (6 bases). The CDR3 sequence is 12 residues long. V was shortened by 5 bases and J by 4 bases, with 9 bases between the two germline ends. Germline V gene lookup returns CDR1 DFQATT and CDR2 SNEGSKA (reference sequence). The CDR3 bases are TGCAGTGCTGCCGGACAGTACAATGAGCAGTTCTTC. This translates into CSAAGQYNEQFF.

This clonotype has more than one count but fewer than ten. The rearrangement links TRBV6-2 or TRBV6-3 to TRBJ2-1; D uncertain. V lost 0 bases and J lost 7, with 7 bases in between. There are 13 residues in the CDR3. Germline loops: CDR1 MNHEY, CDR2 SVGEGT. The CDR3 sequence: CASSYSWVNEQFF. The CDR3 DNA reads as TGTGCCAGCAGTTACTCGTGGGTTAATGAGCAGTTCTTC.

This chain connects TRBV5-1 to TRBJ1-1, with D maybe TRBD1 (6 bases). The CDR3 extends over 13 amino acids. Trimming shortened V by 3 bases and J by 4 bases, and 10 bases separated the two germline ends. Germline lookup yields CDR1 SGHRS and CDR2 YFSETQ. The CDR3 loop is CASSWTVATEAFF. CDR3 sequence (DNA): TGCGCCAGCAGCTGGACAGTTGCCACTGAAGCTTTCTTT.

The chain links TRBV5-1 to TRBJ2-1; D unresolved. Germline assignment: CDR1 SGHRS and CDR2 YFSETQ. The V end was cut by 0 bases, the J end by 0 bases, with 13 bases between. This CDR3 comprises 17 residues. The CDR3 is CASSLASVTSSYNEQFF. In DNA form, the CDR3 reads TGCGCCAGCAGCTTGGCCAGTGTAACAAGCTCCTACAATGAGCAGTTCTTC.

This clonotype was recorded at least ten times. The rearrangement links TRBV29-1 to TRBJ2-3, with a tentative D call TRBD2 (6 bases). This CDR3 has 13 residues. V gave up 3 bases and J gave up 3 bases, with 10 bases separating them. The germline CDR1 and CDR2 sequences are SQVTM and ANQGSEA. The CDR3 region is CSVDGSGTDTQYF. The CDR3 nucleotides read TGCAGCGTTGATGGGAGCGGGACAGATACGCAGTATTTT.

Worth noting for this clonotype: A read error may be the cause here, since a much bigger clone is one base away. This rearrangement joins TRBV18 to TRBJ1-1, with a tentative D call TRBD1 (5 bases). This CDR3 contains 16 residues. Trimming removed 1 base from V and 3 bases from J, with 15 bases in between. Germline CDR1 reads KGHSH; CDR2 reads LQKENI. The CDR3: CASSPLTPQGDTEAFF. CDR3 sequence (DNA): TGTGCCAGCTCACCACTGACTCCCCAAGGGGACACTGAAGCTTTCTTT.

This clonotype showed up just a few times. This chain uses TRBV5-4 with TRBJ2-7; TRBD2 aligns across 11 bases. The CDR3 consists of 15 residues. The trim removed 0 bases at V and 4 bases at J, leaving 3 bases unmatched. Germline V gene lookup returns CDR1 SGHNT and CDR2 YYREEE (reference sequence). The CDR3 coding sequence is TGTGCCAGCAGCTTGGTGGCTAGCGGGGGGTACGAGCAGTACTTC. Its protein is CASSLVASGGYEQYF.

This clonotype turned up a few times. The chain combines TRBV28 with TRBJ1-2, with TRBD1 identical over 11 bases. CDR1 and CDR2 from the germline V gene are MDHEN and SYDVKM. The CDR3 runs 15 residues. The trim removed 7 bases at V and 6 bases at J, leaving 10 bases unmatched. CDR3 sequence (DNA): TGTGCCAGCAACCCGCCACCGGGACAGGGGGATGGCTACACCTTC. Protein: CASNPPPGQGDGYTF.